The 8 T cell receptor beta chains below come from one sample, sequenced in a study of molecular identifiers for immune sequencing clone quantification. TCRdb ran MiXCR on the PCR reads and lists one entry per CDR3 protein. Of around 300,000 distinct CDR3 sequences in the sample, roughly 24% were seen once. The specimen was naive CD8+ T cells from blood, with Jurkat cell RNA spiked in. Specified subset: FACS-sorted CD8+CD4-CCR7+CD45RA+ naive T cells. These receptors originate from a human donor in good health. Some libraries in this study had Jurkat cell RNA spiked in.

This clonotype was seen more than once but under ten times. V is TRBV12-3 or TRBV12-4 and J is TRBJ2-1, with D tentatively TRBD2 (5 bases). Trimming removed 5 bases at V and 9 bases at J, with 14 bases between. CDR3 length: 13 residues. The CDR3 DNA sequence: TGTGCCAGCAGTACTCTGAGCGGTGCTGAGCAGTTCTTC. Its protein is CASSTLSGAEQFF.

This clonotype was seen only a few times. The chain joins TRBV7-9 to TRBJ2-3, with 9 nucleotides matching TRBD2. This CDR3 is built from 16 residues. V lost 1 base and J lost 1; bases outside the gene matches: 3. Per the germline V gene, CDR1 is SEHNR and CDR2 is FQNEAQ (reference sequence). The CDR3 here is CASSLVGGRGTDTQYF. DNA for the CDR3: TGTGCCAGCAGCTTAGTTGGCGGGAGGGGCACAGATACGCAGTATTTT.

The V gene is TRBV2, the J gene TRBJ1-5; weak D call: TRBD1 (5 bases). V shed 4 bases and J shed 0 bases, with 10 bases lying between them. The germline V gene has CDR1 SNHLY and CDR2 FYNNEI. The CDR3 spans 15 residues. This CDR3 reads CASSVRGYSNQPQHF. The DNA for the CDR3 is TGTGCCAGCAGTGTACGGGGCTATAGCAATCAGCCCCAGCATTTT.

This clonotype was seen a handful of times. The rearrangement links TRBV6-2 or TRBV6-3 to TRBJ1-1; D unresolved. CDR3 length equals 13 residues. The V and J ends lost 0 bases and 6 bases respectively, with 8 bases between them. The germline V gene has CDR1 MNHEY and CDR2 SVGEGT. CDR3: CASSYSINPEAFF. The CDR3 DNA follows: TGTGCCAGCAGTTACTCGATCAACCCTGAAGCTTTCTTT.

This rearrangement joins TRBV19 to TRBJ2-7; 8 bases match TRBD2. The CDR3 consists of 14 residues. V trimming: 5 bases; J trimming: 3 bases; junction bases outside the gene matches: 6. Per the germline V gene, CDR1 is LNHDA and CDR2 is SQIVND (reference sequence). DNA of the CDR3: TGTGCCAGTAGTTCGTCTAGCGGGCGCTACGAGCAGTACTTC. This gives the protein CASSSSSGRYEQYF.

The gene calls are TRBV7-9 and TRBJ2-1; 7 positions agree with TRBD2. J lost 7 bases, V lost 1 base, and 4 bases had no gene match. In germline, CDR1 is SEHNR, CDR2 FQNEAQ (reference sequence). The CDR3 runs to 14 residues. CDR3 sequence reads: CASSLVLAGNEQFF. Here the CDR3 DNA reads TGTGCCAGCAGCTTAGTTTTAGCGGGTAATGAGCAGTTCTTC.

The CDR3 nucleotides are TGTGCCAGCAGTTCGACAGCCCATAATTCACCCCTCCACTTT. The encoded protein is CASSSTAHNSPLHF. The chain combines TRBV27 with TRBJ1-6, with D possibly matching TRBD1 (5 bases). Per the germline V gene, CDR1 is MNHEY and CDR2 is SMNVEV (reference sequence). V lost 4 bases and J lost 5, with 9 bases in between. The CDR3 consists of 14 residues.

The chain recombines TRBV14 with TRBJ2-3; weak D call: TRBD2 (6 bases). Germline V gene lookup returns CDR1 SGHDN and CDR2 FVKESK. The CDR3 has 17 amino acids. Trimming removed 5 bases at V and 2 bases at J, with 20 bases between. The chain's CDR3 is CASSALGGLANTDTQYF. CDR3 DNA: TGTGCCAGCAGCGCCTTGGGGGGACTGGCAAACACAGATACGCAGTATTTT.